What follows are 4 T cell receptor beta chains derived from one specimen sequenced in a study of CD8 T cells in Susac syndrome. Reverse transcription of about 0.5 to 1 ug RNA was carried out with random hexamers. Each CDR3 protein is one row after TCRdb ran MiXCR on the immunoSEQ multiplex PCR reads. The sample carries 140,000 or so distinct CDR3 sequences, approximately 94% recorded once. The source material was CD4+ T cells from PBMCs. The receptor source for this set is a human donor with Susac syndrome.

This rearrangement joins TRBV2 to TRBJ1-2, with 10 bases lining up with TRBD1. Germline V gene data show CDR1 as SNHLY and CDR2 as FYNNEI. The trim removed 8 bases at V and 6 bases at J, leaving 6 bases unmatched. The CDR3 is 13 residues long. CDR3 nucleotides: TGTGCCAGCCCGAGGGGACAGGGGCATGGCTACACCTTC. Amino acids: CASPRGQGHGYTF.

The V and J genes are TRBV29-1 and TRBJ2-4; no clear D gene. Germline V lookup: CDR1 SQVTM, CDR2 ANQGSEA. The CDR3 contains 12 residues. V shed 3 bases and J shed 4 bases, with 7 bases lying between them. The CDR3 here is CSVELIKNIQYF. CDR3 nucleotides: TGCAGCGTTGAGCTAATTAAAAACATTCAGTACTTC. The variable domain in full, with the rest retrieved from reference TRBV29-1 and TRBJ2-4, is SAVISQKPSRDICQRGTSLTIQCQVDSQVTMMFWYRQQPGQSLTLIATANQGSEATYESGFVIDKFPISRPNLTFSTLTVSNMSPEDSSIYLCSVELIKNIQYFGAGTRLSVL.

The chain couples TRBV28 to TRBJ2-1, with TRBD1 matching over 7 bases. With 2 bases clipped from V and 0 bases from J, the junction kept 4 bases outside the gene matches. Germline assignment: CDR1 MDHEN and CDR2 SYDVKM. The CDR3 consists of 16 residues. CDR3 sequence: CASSLVGTDSYNEQFF. The CDR3 DNA follows: TGTGCCAGCAGTTTAGTCGGGACAGACTCCTACAATGAGCAGTTCTTC.

The J gene is TRBJ2-6, the V gene TRBV29-1, with D maybe TRBD1 (5 bases). Trimming took off 6 bases at V and 0 bases at J, with 15 bases between the two ends. The CDR3 extends over 16 amino acids. Germline CDR1 is SQVTM and CDR2 is ANQGSEA. CDR3 coding DNA: TGCAGCGTCCAAGAGACAGCCTACTCTGGGGCCAACGTCCTGACTTTC. Its translation: CSVQETAYSGANVLTF.